The 18 T cell receptor beta chains below come from one sample, sequenced in a study of CD8+ T cells in alopecia areata. RNA, once extracted, was reverse transcribed into cDNA for use as the sequencing template. The repertoire was sequenced with immunoSEQ multiplex PCR; TCRdb's copy has only in-frame clones and lacks some. The sample carries around 130,000 clones, approximately 58% recorded once. Specimen: CD4+ T cells sorted from blood, collected at week 0. The receptors come from a human donor with alopecia areata.

V is TRBV10-3 and J is TRBJ1-5; the match to TRBD1 covers 11 bases. V lost 2 bases to trimming and J lost 11 bases; unmatched junction nucleotides: 5. This CDR3 is built from 14 residues. Germline lookup yields CDR1 ENHRY and CDR2 SYGVKD. DNA for the CDR3: TGTGCCATCAGTGAGGGGGACAGGGGGGCCTCCCAGCATTTT. It yields the protein CAISEGDRGASQHF.

The chain is built from TRBV5-1 and TRBJ2-5; D is possibly TRBD1 (6 bases). V was shortened by 0 bases and J by 0 bases, with 9 bases between the two germline ends. Per germline, CDR1 SGHRS and CDR2 YFSETQ. This CDR3 has 15 amino acids. The CDR3 DNA follows: TGCGCCAGCAGCTTGGGAGGGACAAACCAAGAGACCCAGTACTTC. This sequence encodes CASSLGGTNQETQYF.

This clone was seen once. CDR3 sequence: CASSHPGQGYEQYF. The CDR3 DNA follows: TGCGCCAGCAGCCACCCGGGGCAGGGTTACGAGCAGTACTTC. The chain couples TRBV4-1 to TRBJ2-5, with D perhaps given as TRBD1 or TRBD2 (5 bases each). The DNA end is more similar to TRBJ2-7, so the J call may be wrong. Germline assignment: CDR1 MGHRA and CDR2 YSYEKL. This CDR3 has 14 residues.

This clone was seen a handful of times. CDR3 in DNA: TGTGCCACCATAGACCGACGGACGGGAGTCACAGATACGCAGTATTTT. As protein: CATIDRRTGVTDTQYF. V and J are TRBV5-4 and TRBJ2-3, with D tentatively TRBD2 (6 bases). The germline gives CDR1 SGHNT, CDR2 YYREEE (reference sequence). The CDR3 contains 16 residues. V lost 9 bases, J lost 2 bases, and 22 bases lay in between.

The chain couples TRBV29-1 to TRBJ2-1; 13 nucleotides line up with TRBD2. Per the germline V gene, CDR1 is SQVTM and CDR2 is ANQGSEA. The CDR3 runs to 15 residues. V was clipped by 6 bases and J by 5 bases; unmatched bases: 7. The CDR3 is CSVPGTSGAHNEQFF. The CDR3 region has the DNA TGCAGCGTGCCCGGGACTAGCGGGGCCCACAATGAGCAGTTCTTC.

V usage is TRBV5-1 and J usage is TRBJ2-3, with D perhaps TRBD1 (6 bases). CDR3 length equals 15 residues. Germline V gene lookup returns CDR1 SGHRS and CDR2 YFSETQ. Trimming removed 4 bases from V and 2 bases from J, with 14 bases in between. In DNA, the CDR3 is TGCGCCAGCAGCACCGGGACACCCTACACAGATACGCAGTATTTT. Its translation: CASSTGTPYTDTQYF.

This clone turned up a few times. The chain uses TRBV30 and TRBJ2-1, with TRBD1 matching over 10 bases. The germline gives CDR1 GTSNPN, CDR2 SVGIG (reference sequence). The length of the CDR3 is 16 residues. Trimming at V came to 2 bases and at J to 0 bases, leaving 4 bases not matched to a gene. In DNA form, the CDR3 reads TGTGCCTGGAGTCGGGACAGGGGTAGCTCCTACAATGAGCAGTTCTTC. This gives the protein CAWSRDRGSSYNEQFF.

This rearrangement joins TRBV7-2 to TRBJ2-1; D uncertain. CDR1 and CDR2 from the germline V gene are SGHTA and FQGNSA. The CDR3 has 11 amino acids. The V end was cut by 3 bases, the J end by 7 bases, with 4 bases between. In nucleotides, the CDR3 is TGTGCCAGCAGCTTTATAAATGAGCAGTTCTTC. Translating gives CASSFINEQFF.

The J gene is TRBJ1-1, the V gene TRBV29-1; possibly TRBD1 for D (6 bases). V dropped 4 bases and J dropped 1 base, with 13 bases sitting between them. The CDR3 consists of 14 residues. CDR1 and CDR2 (germline): SQVTM, ANQGSEA. CDR3 region: CSVVSTRGNTEAFF. The CDR3, as DNA: TGCAGCGTTGTCTCCACCAGGGGGAACACTGAAGCTTTCTTT.

The CDR3 DNA sequence: TGTGCCAGCTCAAGCGACCGGGACAGGGTGTACGAGCAGTACTTC. This sequence encodes CASSSDRDRVYEQYF. The J gene is TRBJ2-7, the V gene TRBV18, with 9 positions matching TRBD1. J lost 4 bases, V lost 5 bases, and 9 bases had no gene match. The CDR3 totals 15 residues. Germline CDR1 and CDR2: KGHSH and LQKENI.

The chain is built from TRBV5-1 and TRBJ2-5, with 8 nucleotides matching TRBD2. V lost 0 bases, J lost 1 base, and 11 bases stayed unmatched. The germline gives CDR1 SGHRS, CDR2 YFSETQ. This CDR3 is 18 amino acids long. The CDR3 DNA sequence: TGCGCCAGCAGCTTGGGACCCCTGGCAGCGGGAGTCCAAGAGACCCAGTACTTC. Translating it yields CASSLGPLAAGVQETQYF.

This rearrangement joins TRBV4-2 to TRBJ2-3; TRBD2 agrees at 12 bases. The germline V gene has CDR1 LGHNA and CDR2 YNFKEQ. This CDR3 comprises 16 residues. J lost 6 bases, V lost 1 base, and 5 bases had no gene match. DNA of the CDR3: TGTGCCAGCAGCCAAGGATCCGGGACTAGCGGGGATACGCAGTATTTT. It is translated as CASSQGSGTSGDTQYF.

V gene TRBV29-1 combines with J gene TRBJ1-1; 7 nucleotides line up with TRBD1. The germline CDR1 and CDR2 sequences are SQVTM and ANQGSEA. V shed 5 bases, J shed 4 bases, and the junction held 7 bases outside the gene matches. This CDR3 spans 13 amino acids. The CDR3 is CSVHTGQATEAFF. In DNA, the CDR3 is TGCAGCGTTCACACTGGACAGGCCACTGAAGCTTTCTTT.

The CDR3 sequence: CASSSTGRTIRADTQYF. For the CDR3, the DNA is TGTGCCAGCAGTTCCACCGGTCGGACGATACGGGCAGATACGCAGTATTTT. The chain has TRBV27 and TRBJ2-3; D is ambiguous. The CDR3 totals 17 residues. Trimming removed 4 bases from V and 4 bases from J, with 21 bases in between. Per the germline V gene, CDR1 is MNHEY and CDR2 is SMNVEV (reference sequence).

This clone was recorded a few times. The genes are TRBV6-6 and TRBJ1-2, with D uncertain. Germline lookup yields CDR1 MNHNY and CDR2 SVGAGI (reference sequence). The V gene lost 2 bases and the J gene lost 6 bases, with 4 bases spanning the gap. The CDR3 runs 11 residues. Here the CDR3 reads CASSYQDGYTF. The CDR3, as DNA: TGTGCCAGCAGTTACCAGGATGGCTACACCTTC.

The chain combines TRBV9 with TRBJ2-3; either TRBD1 or TRBD2 may fit D (5 bases each). In germline, CDR1 is SGDLS, CDR2 YYNGEE. The germline V and J ends were trimmed by 1 base and 2 bases, with 8 bases remaining between them. The length of the CDR3 is 14 residues. The CDR3 sequence is CASSVTGTTDTQYF. CDR3 nucleotide sequence: TGTGCCAGCAGCGTAACGGGGACCACAGATACGCAGTATTTT. The variable domain in full, completed from reference TRBV9 and TRBJ2-3, reads DSGVTQTPKHLITATGQRVTLRCSPRSGDLSVYWYQQSLDQGLQFLIQYYNGEERAKGNILERFSAQQFPDLHSELNLSSLELGDSALYFCASSVTGTTDTQYFGPGTRLTVL.

This clone was counted a few times. The chain joins TRBV18 to TRBJ2-6, with a possible D match to TRBD1 (6 bases). Germline loops: CDR1 KGHSH, CDR2 LQKENI. This CDR3 has 16 amino acids. Deletions cut 1 base from V and 1 base from J, with 8 bases between. The CDR3 DNA reads as TGTGCCAGCTCACCACTCACAGGGTCTGGGGCCAACGTCCTGACTTTC. Amino acid sequence: CASSPLTGSGANVLTF.

The J gene is TRBJ1-2, the V gene TRBV6-5; D call uncertain. The V gene's germline CDR1 is MNHEY and CDR2 SVGAGI. This CDR3 is built from 14 residues. V dropped 0 bases and J dropped 1 base, with 6 bases sitting between them. CDR3 in DNA: TGTGCCAGCAGTTACTCCCGGGGTAACTATGGCTACACCTTC. It is translated as CASSYSRGNYGYTF.